Shown below are 22 T cell receptor beta chains from a single sample sequenced in a study of T cell responses to AZD1222 COVID-19 vaccine. Assay: immunoSEQ multiplex PCR; the TCRdb copy retains only in-frame clones and omits some. This table holds 75,000 to 100,000 clones, roughly 90% found once. The specimen comprised peripheral blood, sampled on day 0 of AZD1222 vaccination. These receptors were obtained from an adult in good health.

V usage is TRBV19 and J usage is TRBJ2-7; D not resolved. The CDR3 runs to 11 residues. Germline values: CDR1 LNHDA, CDR2 SQIVND (reference sequence). Trimming left V 4 bases short and J 5 bases short, with 6 bases between. The CDR3 loop reads CASSTVDEQYF. The CDR3 coding sequence is TGTGCCAGTAGTACCGTTGACGAGCAGTACTTC. Complete variable domain (other parts from reference TRBV19 and TRBJ2-7): DGGITQSPKYLFRKEGQNVTLSCEQNLNHDAMYWYRQDPGQGLRLIYYSQIVNDFQKGDIAEGYSVSREKKESFPLTVTSAQKNPTAFYLCASSTVDEQYFGPGTRLTVT.

The chain has TRBV5-1 and TRBJ2-7; 8 bases map to TRBD1. The V segment lost 9 bases and the J segment 7 bases; nucleotides outside the gene matches: 12. The CDR3 has 13 amino acids. Germline CDR1 and CDR2: SGHRS and YFSETQ. The CDR3 DNA reads as TGCGCCACATCGGCAGGGGGCATAGGGGAGCAGTACTTC. It is translated as CATSAGGIGEQYF.

The chain has TRBV3-1 (or the pseudogene TRBV3-2) and TRBJ2-2, with D tentatively TRBD2 (6 bases). CDR1 is LGHDT and CDR2 is YNNKEL in the germline V gene (reference sequence). CDR3 length: 18 amino acids. V shed 0 bases and J shed 0 bases, with 14 bases lying between them. CDR3 sequence: CASSQDVVGGPNTGELFF. In nucleotides, the CDR3 is TGTGCCAGCAGCCAAGATGTGGTGGGGGGACCGAACACCGGGGAGCTGTTTTTT.

The chain uses TRBV10-3 and TRBJ2-7, with a weak D call TRBD1 (5 bases). CDR3 size: 11 residues. The V gene lost 10 bases and the J gene lost 2 bases, with 9 bases spanning the gap. In germline, CDR1 is ENHRY, CDR2 SYGVKD. The chain's CDR3 is CATSGTYEQYF. CDR3 nucleotides: TGTGCCACGTCAGGGACCTACGAGCAGTACTTC.

V gene TRBV7-2 combines with J gene TRBJ1-4; D might be TRBD1 (5 bases). CDR3 size: 14 residues. V lost 2 bases, J lost 8 bases, and 12 bases lay in between. Germline CDR1 SGHTA, CDR2 FQGNSA. CDR3 in amino acids: CASSLLRGGEKLFF. DNA for the CDR3: TGTGCCAGCAGCTTACTAAGGGGTGGAGAAAAACTGTTTTTT.

The chain joins TRBV28 to TRBJ2-7; D possibly uses TRBD1 or TRBD2 (5 bases each). V was pared by 5 bases and J by 5 bases, with 19 bases between. Germline-derived CDR1 and CDR2 are MDHEN and SYDVKM. CDR3 length equals 15 residues. In DNA form, the CDR3 reads TGTGCCAGCAGTCCCTCCGGGACGGCGCGCGACGAGCAGTACTTC. Amino acid sequence: CASSPSGTARDEQYF. The full variable domain, in which reference TRBV28 and TRBJ2-7 provide the parts outside the CDR3, is DVKVTQSSRYLVKRTGEKVFLECVQDMDHENMFWYRQDPGLGLRLIYFSYDVKMKEKGDIPEGYSVSREKKERFSLILESASTNQTSMYLCASSPSGTARDEQYFGPGTRLTVT.

The rearrangement uses TRBV5-1 and TRBJ2-2; 8 bases agree with TRBD1. Germline lookup yields CDR1 SGHRS and CDR2 YFSETQ. Unmatched junction bases numbered 1, after V lost 0 bases and J lost 3 bases. The CDR3 contains 15 residues. The CDR3 here is CASSLDRGDTGELFF. CDR3 DNA sequence: TGCGCCAGCAGCTTGGACAGGGGGGACACCGGGGAGCTGTTTTTT.

V usage is TRBV9 and J usage is TRBJ2-3; TRBD2 aligns across 10 bases. Germline loops: CDR1 SGDLS, CDR2 YYNGEE. This CDR3 is 16 amino acids long. V gave up 5 bases and J gave up 1 base; unmatched junction bases: 7. CDR3 in amino acids: CASSILAGDRTDTQYF. The CDR3 nucleotides read TGTGCCAGCAGTATCCTAGCGGGGGACCGCACAGATACGCAGTATTTT.

This chain uses TRBV27 with TRBJ1-5; D might be TRBD1 (5 bases). This CDR3 is built from 14 residues. Germline V gene data show CDR1 as MNHEY and CDR2 as SMNVEV (reference sequence). The V end was cut by 5 bases, the J end by 1 base, with 9 bases between. CDR3 amino acids: CASSPRQSNQPQHF. The DNA of the CDR3 is TGTGCCAGCAGTCCTCGACAGAGCAATCAGCCCCAGCATTTT.

This clone was picked up one time. The V gene is TRBV4-3, the J gene TRBJ2-7, with 9 bases matching TRBD1. Germline values: CDR1 LGHNA, CDR2 YSLEER. The CDR3 is made up of 15 amino acids. The V segment lost 4 bases and the J segment 6 bases; nucleotides outside the gene matches: 10. CDR3 sequence (DNA): TGCGCCAGCAGCCGTGAAGGACAGGGGATCAGCGAGCAGTACTTC. Protein product: CASSREGQGISEQYF.

This clone has more than one count but fewer than ten. The gene calls are TRBV6-1 and TRBJ2-1, with 12 nucleotides matching TRBD2. V gave up 2 bases and J gave up 8 bases; unmatched junction bases: 4. Germline CDR1 is MNHNS and CDR2 is SASEGT. The CDR3 covers 15 residues. The CDR3 region is CASSERTSGKDEQFF. The DNA of the CDR3 is TGTGCCAGCAGTGAAAGGACTAGCGGGAAAGATGAGCAGTTCTTC.

This chain uses TRBV6-4 with TRBJ2-3, with 11 bases identical to TRBD1. The CDR3 has 15 amino acids. J lost 3 bases, V lost 2 bases, and 1 base had no gene match. The germline CDR1 and CDR2 sequences are MRHNA and SNTAGT. The chain's CDR3 is CASSDGTGGTDTQYF. CDR3 coding DNA: TGTGCCAGCAGTGACGGGACAGGGGGGACAGATACGCAGTATTTT.

The sample holds one count of this clone. CDR3 sequence reads: CATSDGDQPQHF. The CDR3 nucleotides are TGTGCCACCAGTGATGGTGATCAGCCCCAGCATTTT. The chain employs TRBV24-1 and TRBJ1-5; no reliable D call. The CDR3 contains 12 residues. Per germline, CDR1 KGHDR and CDR2 SFDVKD. Trimming pared 3 bases from V and 5 bases from J, leaving 4 bases between.

This chain connects TRBV5-4 to TRBJ2-1; D possibly corresponds to TRBD2 (7 bases). Trimming removed 10 bases from V and 10 bases from J, with 24 bases in between. CDR1 SGHNT and CDR2 YYREEE come from the germline V gene (reference sequence). This CDR3 is built from 14 residues. The CDR3 nucleotides are TGTGCCGTTTCCGCGGGGGCGGGAGTTGGGGAGCAGTTCTTC. Translation gives CAVSAGAGVGEQFF.

This clone has a handful of counts. The V and J genes are TRBV6-5 and TRBJ2-7; a possible D gene is TRBD2 (6 bases). V lost 2 bases and J 0 bases, leaving 11 bases between the germline ends. From germline, CDR1 is MNHEY and CDR2 SVGAGI. CDR3 length equals 15 residues. Here the CDR3 reads CASSYTSGHSYEQYF. Here the CDR3 DNA reads TGTGCCAGCAGTTACACCAGCGGGCACTCCTACGAGCAGTACTTC.

This chain uses TRBV18 with TRBJ2-2, with TRBD2 as a possible D gene (5 bases). The CDR3 has 16 amino acids. Trimming took off 1 base at V and 5 bases at J, with 14 bases between the two ends. Germline CDR1 and CDR2: KGHSH and LQKENI. The CDR3 loop reads CASSPRWSGRTGELFF. The DNA for the CDR3 is TGTGCCAGCTCACCACGATGGAGCGGTCGAACCGGGGAGCTGTTTTTT.

CDR3: CASSQDRKLAGSTDTQYF. CDR3 nucleotides: TGCGCCAGCAGCCAAGATCGTAAACTAGCGGGATCCACAGATACGCAGTATTTT. This chain links TRBV4-1 with TRBJ2-3; the match to TRBD2 covers 10 bases. The V segment lost 0 bases and the J segment 2 bases; nucleotides outside the gene matches: 8. Germline loops: CDR1 MGHRA, CDR2 YSYEKL. The CDR3 extends over 18 amino acids.

The gene calls are TRBV7-3 and TRBJ2-3; tentative D call: TRBD1 (6 bases). The CDR3 loop spans 14 amino acids. Trimming took off 4 bases at V and 12 bases at J, with 20 bases between the two ends. Germline V gene sequence: CDR1 SGHTA, CDR2 FQGTGA. CDR3 loop: CASSSGDRDQNQYF. CDR3 nucleotides: TGTGCCAGCAGCTCAGGGGACCGGGACCAAAACCAGTATTTT.

This chain connects TRBV6-5 to TRBJ2-7; TRBD2 matches at 11 bases. Germline CDR1 MNHEY, CDR2 SVGAGI. The CDR3 sequence is 14 residues long. The V and J ends lost 7 bases and 5 bases, in that order; junction bases with no gene match: 7. CDR3 sequence (DNA): TGTGCCAGCAACCTTAGCGGGAGGGCCCACGAGCAGTACTTC. Translated, it gives CASNLSGRAHEQYF.

The chain uses TRBV30 and TRBJ2-1; possible D gene TRBD1, 5 bases. Between the trimmed V and J ends, which lost 2 bases and 10 bases, there was a span of 12 bases. The CDR3 consists of 12 residues. Germline CDR1 GTSNPN, CDR2 SVGIG (reference sequence). Here the CDR3 DNA reads TGTGCCTGGAGTCCGACAGTTCAAGAGCAGTTCTTC. It translates to CAWSPTVQEQFF.

V is TRBV19 and J is TRBJ2-3; 9 bases fit TRBD1. CDR3 length: 18 amino acids. V dropped 0 bases and J dropped 6; count of bases not matched to a gene: 13. Germline V gene lookup returns CDR1 LNHDA and CDR2 SQIVND (reference sequence). CDR3 in DNA: TGTGCCAGTAGTATAGATGTCGTCGGAACAGGGGGCAGGGATACGCAGTATTTT. This encodes CASSIDVVGTGGRDTQYF. The full variable domain, in which reference TRBV19 and TRBJ2-3 provide the parts outside the CDR3, is DGGITQSPKYLFRKEGQNVTLSCEQNLNHDAMYWYRQDPGQGLRLIYYSQIVNDFQKGDIAEGYSVSREKKESFPLTVTSAQKNPTAFYLCASSIDVVGTGGRDTQYFGPGTRLTVL.

This sequence joins TRBV19 and TRBJ2-1; 8 bases align to TRBD1. Germline V gene lookup returns CDR1 LNHDA and CDR2 SQIVND (reference sequence). The CDR3 runs to 13 residues. V gave up 4 bases and J gave up 10 bases; unmatched junction bases: 6. CDR3: CASSTPQGGEQFF. As DNA, the CDR3 is TGTGCCAGTAGTACACCACAGGGGGGAGAGCAGTTCTTC.